The clone carrying this T cell receptor beta chain has a handful of counts. The antigen is undetermined. The sample comes from a study of T cells in Graves' hyperthyroidism and ophthalmopathy. Study-level points and caveats: Ophthalmopathy could be told apart from stable hyperthyroidism with a 13 V-J model. Within blood appeared most thyroid clonotypes that had expanded above 0.001.

This CDR3 is 15 amino acids long. Germline CDR1 MDHEN, CDR2 SYDVKM. Trimming at V came to 6 bases and at J to 0 bases, leaving 7 bases not matched to a gene. Amplification of TCR beta CDR3 regions used RNA as the template. Primed by the HTBI set, a first-round RT-PCR was run on the TCR CDR3. TCRdb called the multiplex PCR reads again in MiXCR, with one record for every CDR3 protein. Here the sample spans fewer than 450,000 distinct CDR3 sequences, over 12% being singletons. Each 10 ml fresh peripheral blood draw supplied the PBMCs. Sequencing input: blood. The sequence was collected from a man in his forties or fifties with Graves' ophthalmopathy. V gene TRBV28 combines with J gene TRBJ1-1, with TRBD1 matching 7 bases. This CDR3 reads CASRPTGQMNTEAFF. CDR3 nucleotide sequence: TGTGCCAGCAGACCAACGGGACAGATGAACACTGAAGCTTTCTTT.